The clone carrying this T cell receptor beta chain was observed a few times. The data are from a study of identical twins. V was clipped by 3 bases and J by 8 bases; unmatched bases: 5. This CDR3 comprises 15 residues. Germline lookup yields CDR1 MNHNY and CDR2 SVGAGI (reference sequence). TCRdb re-called the 5' RACE reads with MiXCR, one entry per CDR3 protein. This sample has 1.5 million to 2 million distinct CDR3 sequences, with about 30% found just once. This clonotype originated in a newborn girl in good health. The source material was cord blood. The V gene is TRBV6-6, the J gene TRBJ2-1; TRBD2 agrees at 12 bases. The CDR3 region is CASSYSSGGAYEQFF. The CDR3 DNA sequence: TGTGCCAGCAGTTATTCTAGCGGGGGGGCATATGAGCAGTTCTTC.